This T cell receptor beta chain was sequenced during a study of blood T cell repertoires in COVID-19. Study details: The samples span acute and convalescent COVID-19 from the United States, Italy and Spain.

After removal of 0 bases from V and 4 bases from J, the junction contained 3 bases not matched to a gene. The CDR3 length is 14 residues. Germline V gene lookup returns CDR1 SGHDT and CDR2 YYEEEE. Sequencing used immunoSEQ multiplex PCR; TCRdb keeps in-frame clones, though not all of them. Found here are 300,000 to 450,000 clones, about 90% of them singletons; the top ten hold about 2.3%. Patients of the Seattle cohort, enrolled during active infection, were followed longitudinally. The sample was peripheral blood. The chain is built from TRBV5-6 and TRBJ2-7; 8 bases align to TRBD1. This TCR came from a woman in her sixties or seventies with COVID-19, enrolled during active disease. The CDR3: CASSLDRGRYEQYF. CDR3 in DNA: TGTGCCAGCAGCTTGGACAGGGGGAGGTACGAGCAGTACTTC.